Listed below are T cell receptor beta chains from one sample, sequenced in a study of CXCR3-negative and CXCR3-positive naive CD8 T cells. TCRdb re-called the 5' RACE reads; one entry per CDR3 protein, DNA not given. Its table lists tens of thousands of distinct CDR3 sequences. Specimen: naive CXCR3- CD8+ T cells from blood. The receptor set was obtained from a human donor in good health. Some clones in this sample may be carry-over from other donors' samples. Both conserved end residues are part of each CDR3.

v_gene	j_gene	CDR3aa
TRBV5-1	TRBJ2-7	CASSWGQGTYEQYF
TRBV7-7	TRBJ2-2	CASSPLTGTGELCF
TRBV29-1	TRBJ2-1	CSVEFGREAYNEQFF
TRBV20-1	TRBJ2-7	CSARDLGGHEQYF
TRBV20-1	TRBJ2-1	CSATDRGYDNEQFF
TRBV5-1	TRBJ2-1	CASSLVSGGSYNEQFF
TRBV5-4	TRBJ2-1	CASSILRDSYNEQFF
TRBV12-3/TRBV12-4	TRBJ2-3	CASTLLTSGATDTQYF
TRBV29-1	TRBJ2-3	CSVVTSGRARLADTQYF
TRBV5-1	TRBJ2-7	CASSQWTSDYEQYF
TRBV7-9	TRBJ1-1	CASSLAPGLNTEAFF
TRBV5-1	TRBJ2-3	CASTSAGQSTDTQYF
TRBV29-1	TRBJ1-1	CSVVGGNTEAFF
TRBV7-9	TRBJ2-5	CASSTRQKQETQYF
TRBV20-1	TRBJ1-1	CSAPSDRKGNTEAFF
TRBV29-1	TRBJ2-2	CSVAGVGGELFF
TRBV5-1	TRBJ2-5	CASSLEGGYETQYF
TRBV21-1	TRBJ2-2	CASSSRDSHPTGELFF
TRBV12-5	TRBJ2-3	CASGPPEYPSTDTQYF
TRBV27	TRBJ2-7	CASSLRTGGGYEQYF
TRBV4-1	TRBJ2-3	CASSHPGQGIYGDTQYF
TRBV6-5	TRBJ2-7	CASSYSTSLPYEQYF
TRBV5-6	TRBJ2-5	CASSLAVGGEETQYF
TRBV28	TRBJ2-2	CASTYPAGPNTGELFF
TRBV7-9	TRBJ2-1	CASSRRDLAAKKQFF
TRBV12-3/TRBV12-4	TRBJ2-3	CASSFGGADTQYF
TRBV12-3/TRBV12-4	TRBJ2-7	CASSLGGQGGYEQYF
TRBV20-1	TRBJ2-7	CSATDQRDYEQYF
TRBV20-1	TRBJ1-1	CSASVGLTEAFF
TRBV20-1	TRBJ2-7	CSATDRGYYEQYF
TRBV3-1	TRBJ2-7	CASSQGTGGLYEQYF
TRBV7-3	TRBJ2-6	CASSSQTGAGANVLTF
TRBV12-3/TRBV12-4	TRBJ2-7	CASSARDRGDYEQYF
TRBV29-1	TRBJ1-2	CSVEGSPHRTGDYGYTF
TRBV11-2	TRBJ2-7	CASSRPQGEQYF
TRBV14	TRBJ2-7	CASSRLTVYEQYF
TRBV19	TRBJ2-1	CASSIVSGQGERFF
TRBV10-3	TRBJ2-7	CAVAAGLGYEQYF
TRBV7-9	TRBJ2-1	CASSILLAGDLNEQFF
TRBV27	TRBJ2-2	CASSKLAEVYTGELFF
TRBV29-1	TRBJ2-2	CSVEKSSGTGELFF
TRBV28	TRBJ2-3	CASSLPKSSSTATQYF
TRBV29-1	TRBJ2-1	CSVEDPGTSGPYNEQFF